This record concerns one T cell receptor (beta chain) sequence. Its antigen is currently unknown. The sample originates from a study of CD8+CD57+ T cells in acquired aplastic anemia. Profiling of TCR beta VDJ combinations and CDR3 sequences used genomic DNA as template. TCRdb re-called the reads with MiXCR, one entry per CDR3 protein. The sample has some 180,000 distinct CDR3 sequences, 45% to 60% seen once. All patients picked for sequencing had shown, by flow cytometry, an expansion of CD8+CD57+ cells. Whole-study results and caveats: Controls and patients did not differ significantly in CD8+ Simpson's diversity.

The receptor was derived from a human donor with aplastic anemia. Sample: sorted CD4+, CD8+, or CD8+CD57+ T cells (not recorded which) from PBMCs.

DNA of the CDR3: TGTGCCAGCTGGACCGGGACTGCCATCGACGAGCAGTACTTC. Its translation is CASWTGTAIDEQYF. The V call is TRBV2, the J call TRBJ2-7, with a possible D match to TRBD2 (6 bases). Germline CDR1 is SNHLY and CDR2 is FYNNEI. The CDR3 runs 14 residues. V was cut by 8 bases and J by 5 bases, with 19 bases left in between.